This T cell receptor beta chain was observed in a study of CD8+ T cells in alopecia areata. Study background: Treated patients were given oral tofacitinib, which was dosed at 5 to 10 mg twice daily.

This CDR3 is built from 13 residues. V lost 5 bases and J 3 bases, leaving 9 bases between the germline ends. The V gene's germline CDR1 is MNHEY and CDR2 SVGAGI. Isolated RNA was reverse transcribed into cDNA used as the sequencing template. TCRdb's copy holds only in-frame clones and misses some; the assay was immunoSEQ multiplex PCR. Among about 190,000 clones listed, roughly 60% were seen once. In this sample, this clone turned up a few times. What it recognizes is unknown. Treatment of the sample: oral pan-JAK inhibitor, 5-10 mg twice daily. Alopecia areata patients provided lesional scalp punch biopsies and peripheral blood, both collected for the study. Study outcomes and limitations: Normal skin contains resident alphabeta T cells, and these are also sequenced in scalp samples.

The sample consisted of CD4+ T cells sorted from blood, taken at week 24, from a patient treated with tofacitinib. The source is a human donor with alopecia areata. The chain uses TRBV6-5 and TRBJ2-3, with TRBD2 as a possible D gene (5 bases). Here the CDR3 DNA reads TGTGCCAGCAGTAAGCGGTTTACAGATACGCAGTATTTT. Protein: CASSKRFTDTQYF.